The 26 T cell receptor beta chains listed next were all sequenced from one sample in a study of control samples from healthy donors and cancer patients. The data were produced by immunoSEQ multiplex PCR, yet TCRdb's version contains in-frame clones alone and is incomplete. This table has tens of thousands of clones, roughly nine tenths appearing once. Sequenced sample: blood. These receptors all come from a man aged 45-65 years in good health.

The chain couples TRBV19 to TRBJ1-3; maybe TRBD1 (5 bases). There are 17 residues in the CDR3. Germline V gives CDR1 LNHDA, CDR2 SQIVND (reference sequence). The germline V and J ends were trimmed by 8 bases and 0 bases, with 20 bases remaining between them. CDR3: CASHVGRRRDSGNTIYF. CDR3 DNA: TGTGCCAGTCACGTGGGACGAAGGAGGGACTCTGGAAACACCATATATTTT.

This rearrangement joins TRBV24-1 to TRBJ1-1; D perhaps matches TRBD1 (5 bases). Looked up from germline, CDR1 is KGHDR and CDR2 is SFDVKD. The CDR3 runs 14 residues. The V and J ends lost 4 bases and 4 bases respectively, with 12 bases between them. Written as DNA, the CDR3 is TGTGCCACCAGTGACTCCCCTGACAGCACTGAAGCTTTCTTT. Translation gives CATSDSPDSTEAFF.

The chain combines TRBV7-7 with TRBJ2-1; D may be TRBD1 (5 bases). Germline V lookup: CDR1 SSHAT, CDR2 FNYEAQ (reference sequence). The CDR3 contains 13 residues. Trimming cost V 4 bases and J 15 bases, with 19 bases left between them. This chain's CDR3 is CASSSGRQGTPFF. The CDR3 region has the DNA TGTGCCAGCAGCTCAGGTCGGCAGGGCACCCCGTTCTTC.

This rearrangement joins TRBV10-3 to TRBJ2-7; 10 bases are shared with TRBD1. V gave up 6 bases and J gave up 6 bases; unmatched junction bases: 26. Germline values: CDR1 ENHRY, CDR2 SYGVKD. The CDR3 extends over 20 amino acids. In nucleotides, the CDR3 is TGTGCCATCAGAGAAATCTCCGGGACAGGGGCCTTAGTCCCCCCGGGCGAGCAGTACTTC. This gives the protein CAIREISGTGALVPPGEQYF.

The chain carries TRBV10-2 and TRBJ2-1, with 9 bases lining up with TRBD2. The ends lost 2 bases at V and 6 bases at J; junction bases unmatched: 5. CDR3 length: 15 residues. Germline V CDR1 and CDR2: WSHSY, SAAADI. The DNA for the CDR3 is TGCGCCAGCAGTGAGGCGGGGGGGCTCTTCAATGAGCAGTTCTTC. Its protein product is CASSEAGGLFNEQFF.

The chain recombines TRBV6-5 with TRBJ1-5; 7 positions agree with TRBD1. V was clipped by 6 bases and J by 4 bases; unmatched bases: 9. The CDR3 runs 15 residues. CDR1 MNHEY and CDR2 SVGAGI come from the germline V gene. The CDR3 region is CASSRQKGANQPQHF. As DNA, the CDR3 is TGTGCCAGCAGCCGTCAAAAGGGGGCTAATCAGCCCCAGCATTTT.

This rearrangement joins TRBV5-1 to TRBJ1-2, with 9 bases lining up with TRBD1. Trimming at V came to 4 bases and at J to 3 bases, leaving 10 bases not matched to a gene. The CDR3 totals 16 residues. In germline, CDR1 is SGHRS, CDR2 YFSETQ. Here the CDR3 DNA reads TGCGCCAGCAGCCTGGACAGGGGATCTACCTACTATGGCTACACCTTC. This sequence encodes CASSLDRGSTYYGYTF.

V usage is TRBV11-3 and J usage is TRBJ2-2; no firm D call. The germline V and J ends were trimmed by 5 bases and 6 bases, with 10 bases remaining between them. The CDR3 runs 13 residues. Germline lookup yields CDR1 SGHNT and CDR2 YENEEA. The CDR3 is CASSPDGAGELFF. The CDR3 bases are TGTGCCAGCAGCCCGGATGGGGCCGGGGAGCTGTTTTTT.

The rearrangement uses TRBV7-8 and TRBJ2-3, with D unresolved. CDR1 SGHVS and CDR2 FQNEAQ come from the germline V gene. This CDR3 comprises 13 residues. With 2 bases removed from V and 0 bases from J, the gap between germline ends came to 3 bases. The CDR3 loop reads CASSLYSTDTQYF. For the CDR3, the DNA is TGTGCCAGCAGCTTATACAGCACAGATACGCAGTATTTT.

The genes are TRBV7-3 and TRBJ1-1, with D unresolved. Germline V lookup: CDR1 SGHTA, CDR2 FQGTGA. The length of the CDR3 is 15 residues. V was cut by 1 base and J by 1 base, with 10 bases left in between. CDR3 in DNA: TGTGCCAGCAGCTTAAACGCTAGAAAGAACACTGAAGCTTTCTTT. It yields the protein CASSLNARKNTEAFF.

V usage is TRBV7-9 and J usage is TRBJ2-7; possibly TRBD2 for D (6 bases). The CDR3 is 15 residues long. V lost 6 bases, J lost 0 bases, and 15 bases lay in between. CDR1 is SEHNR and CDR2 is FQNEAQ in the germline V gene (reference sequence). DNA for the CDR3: TGTGCCAGCAGTTTAAGCGGGTTGAGCTCCTACGAGCAGTACTTC. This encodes CASSLSGLSSYEQYF.

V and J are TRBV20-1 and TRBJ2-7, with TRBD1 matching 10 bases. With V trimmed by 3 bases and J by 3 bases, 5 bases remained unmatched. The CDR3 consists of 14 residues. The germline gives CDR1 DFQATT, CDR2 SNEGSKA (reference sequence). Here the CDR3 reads CSASTGTGDYEQYF. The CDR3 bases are TGCAGTGCTAGTACCGGGACAGGGGACTACGAGCAGTACTTC.

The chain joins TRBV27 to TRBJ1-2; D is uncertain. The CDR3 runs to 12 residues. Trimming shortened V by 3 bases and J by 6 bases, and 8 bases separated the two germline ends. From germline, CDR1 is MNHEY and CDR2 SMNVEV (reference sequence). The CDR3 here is CASSFDGNGYTF. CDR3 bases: TGTGCCAGCAGTTTTGACGGGAATGGCTACACCTTC.

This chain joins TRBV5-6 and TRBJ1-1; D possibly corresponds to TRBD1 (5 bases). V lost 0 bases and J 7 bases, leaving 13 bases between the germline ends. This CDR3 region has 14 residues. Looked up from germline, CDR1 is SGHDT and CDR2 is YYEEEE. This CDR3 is CASSLDRSRNEAFF. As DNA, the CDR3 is TGTGCCAGCAGCTTGGACAGGTCAAGGAATGAAGCTTTCTTT.

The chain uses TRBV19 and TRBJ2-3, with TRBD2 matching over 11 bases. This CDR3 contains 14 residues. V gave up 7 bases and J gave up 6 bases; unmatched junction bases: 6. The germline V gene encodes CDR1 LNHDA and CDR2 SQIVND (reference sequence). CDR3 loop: CASKVAGGPDTQYF. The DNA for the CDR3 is TGTGCCAGTAAGGTAGCGGGGGGGCCTGATACGCAGTATTTT.

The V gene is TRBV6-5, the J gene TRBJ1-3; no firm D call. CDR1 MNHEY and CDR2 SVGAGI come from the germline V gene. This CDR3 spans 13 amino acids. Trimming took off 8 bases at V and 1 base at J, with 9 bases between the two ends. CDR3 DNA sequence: TGTGCCAGCGAGGAGTTGTCTGGAAACACCATATATTTT. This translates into CASEELSGNTIYF.

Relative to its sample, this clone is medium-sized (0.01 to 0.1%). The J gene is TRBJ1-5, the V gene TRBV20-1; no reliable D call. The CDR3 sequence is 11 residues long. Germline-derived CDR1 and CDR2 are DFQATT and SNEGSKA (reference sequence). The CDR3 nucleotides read TGCCCTCCGGGGTGGCCGCAGCCCCAGCATTTT. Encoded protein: CPPGWPQPQHF.

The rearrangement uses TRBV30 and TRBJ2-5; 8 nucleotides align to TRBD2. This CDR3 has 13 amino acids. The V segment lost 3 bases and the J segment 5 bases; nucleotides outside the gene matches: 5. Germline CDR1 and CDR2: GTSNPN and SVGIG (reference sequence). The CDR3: CAWSGGVGETQYF. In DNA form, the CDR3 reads TGTGCCTGGAGCGGGGGGGTCGGGGAGACCCAGTACTTC.

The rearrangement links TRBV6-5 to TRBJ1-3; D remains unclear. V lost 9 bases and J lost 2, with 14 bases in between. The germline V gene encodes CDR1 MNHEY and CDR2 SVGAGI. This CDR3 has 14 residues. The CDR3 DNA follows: TGTGCCAGTCGACAAAAAGGCGCTGGAAACACCATATATTTT. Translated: CASRQKGAGNTIYF.

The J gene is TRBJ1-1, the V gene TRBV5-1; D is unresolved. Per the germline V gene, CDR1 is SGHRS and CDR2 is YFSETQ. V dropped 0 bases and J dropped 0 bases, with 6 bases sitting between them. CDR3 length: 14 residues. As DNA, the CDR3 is TGCGCCAGCAGCTTGGGCGGGGTGAACACTGAAGCTTTCTTT. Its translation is CASSLGGVNTEAFF. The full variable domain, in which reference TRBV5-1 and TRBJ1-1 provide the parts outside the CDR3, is KAGVTQTPRYLIKTRGQQVTLSCSPISGHRSVSWYQQTPGQGLQFLFEYFSETQRNKGNFPGRFSGRQFSNSRSEMNVSTLELGDSALYLCASSLGGVNTEAFFGQGTRLTVV.

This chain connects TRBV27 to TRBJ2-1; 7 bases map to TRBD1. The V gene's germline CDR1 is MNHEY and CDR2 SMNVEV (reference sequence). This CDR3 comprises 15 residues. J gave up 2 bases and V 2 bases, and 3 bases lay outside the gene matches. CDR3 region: CASSLDRAAYNEQFF. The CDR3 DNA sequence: TGTGCCAGCAGTTTAGACAGGGCGGCCTACAATGAGCAGTTCTTC.

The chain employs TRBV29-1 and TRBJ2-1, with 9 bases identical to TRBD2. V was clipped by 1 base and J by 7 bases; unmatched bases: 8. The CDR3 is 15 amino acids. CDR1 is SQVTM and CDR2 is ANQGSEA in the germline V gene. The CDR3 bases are TGCAGCGTTGAAGGCGGACTAGCGTCTAGGAATGAGCAGTTCTTC. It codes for CSVEGGLASRNEQFF.

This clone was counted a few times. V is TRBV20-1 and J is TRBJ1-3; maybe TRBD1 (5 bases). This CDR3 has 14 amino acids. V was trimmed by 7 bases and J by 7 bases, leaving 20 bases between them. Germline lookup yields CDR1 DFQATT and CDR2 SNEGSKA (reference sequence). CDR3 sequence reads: CSVSPPQGRNTIYF. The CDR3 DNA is TGCAGTGTTAGTCCCCCGCAGGGTAGGAACACCATATATTTT.

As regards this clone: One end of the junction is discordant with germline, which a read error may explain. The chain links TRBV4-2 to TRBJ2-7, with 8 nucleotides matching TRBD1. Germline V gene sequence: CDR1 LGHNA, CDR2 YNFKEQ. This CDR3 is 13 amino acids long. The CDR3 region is CASSQDLGQGFSF. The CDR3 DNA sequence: TGTGCCAGCAGCCAAGATCTAGGACAGGGTTTTTCTTTC.

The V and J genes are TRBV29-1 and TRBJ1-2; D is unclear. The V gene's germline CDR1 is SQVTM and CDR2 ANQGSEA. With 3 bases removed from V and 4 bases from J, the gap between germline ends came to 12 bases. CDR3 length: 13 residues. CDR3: CSVEYLPTYGYTF. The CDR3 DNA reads TGCAGCGTTGAGTATCTCCCCACCTATGGCTACACCTTC.

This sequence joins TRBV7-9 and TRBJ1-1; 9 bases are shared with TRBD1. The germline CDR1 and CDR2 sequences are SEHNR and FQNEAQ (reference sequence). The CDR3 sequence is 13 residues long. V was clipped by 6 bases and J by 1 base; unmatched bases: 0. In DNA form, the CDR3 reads TGTGCCAGCAGGGGACAGGGGAACACTGAAGCTTTCTTT. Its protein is CASRGQGNTEAFF. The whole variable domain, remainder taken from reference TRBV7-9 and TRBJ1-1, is DTGVSQNPRHKITKRGQNVTFRCDPISEHNRLYWYRQTLGQGPEFLTYFQNEAQLEKSRLLSDRFSAERPKGSFSTLEIQRTEQGDSAMYLCASRGQGNTEAFFGQGTRLTVV.